The entry that follows covers one T cell receptor beta chain sequence. Measured with immunoSEQ multiplex PCR; TCRdb has only the in-frame clones, and not every one. The sample has about 100,000 clones; roughly 93% are singletons. This CDR3 spans 14 amino acids. Germline loops: CDR1 MDHEN, CDR2 SYDVKM. Trimming cost V 7 bases and J 6 bases, with 16 bases left between them. This record belongs to a study of siplizumab effects on memory and regulatory T cells. Sequenced: non-Treg CD4+ T cells sorted from blood. The TCR was taken from a human donor in good health. V gene TRBV28 combines with J gene TRBJ2-1; D remains ambiguous. The DNA for the CDR3 is TGTGCCAGCACCGAACCTTGGCTCAGCAATGAGCAGTTCTTC. This gives the protein CASTEPWLSNEQFF.